These 5 T cell receptor beta chains came from one sample sequenced in a study of CXCR3-negative and CXCR3-positive naive CD8 T cells. For these receptors, no antigen is known. TRB cDNA libraries were made by UMI-labeled 5' RACE. After re-calling the 5' RACE reads, TCRdb lists one entry per CDR3 protein, DNA absent. The record lists approximately 130,000 distinct CDR3 sequences, of which the ten most abundant hold around 0.41%. Study-wide results and caveats: In CXCR3-positive naive cells, the TRB CDR3s were more hydrophobic than in CXCR3-negative naive cells.

Sequences were obtained from naive CXCR3+ CD8+ T cells from blood. Subset reported: CD45RO-CCR7+CD27+CD95- naive CD8+ T cells expressing CXCR3 (TNR3+). Receptors originate from a human donor in good health. Some clones in this sample may be carry-over from other donors' samples.

The rearrangement joins TRBV28 to TRBJ2-7; lacking DNA, the TRBD1 call made by TCRdb goes unchecked. The CDR3 runs to 14 residues. Germline assignment: CDR1 MDHEN and CDR2 SYDVKM. Here the CDR3 reads CASSAPGQGFEQYF. The full variable domain, in which reference TRBV28 and TRBJ2-7 provide the parts outside the CDR3, is DVKVTQSSRYLVKRTGEKVFLECVQDMDHENMFWYRQDPGLGLRLIYFSYDVKMKEKGDIPEGYSVSREKKERFSLILESASTNQTSMYLCASSAPGQGFEQYFGPGTRLTVT.

The chain carries TRBV28 and TRBJ2-7; TCRdb selects TRBD2, and the lack of DNA leaves this call unchecked. CDR3 size: 14 residues. The germline gives CDR1 MDHEN, CDR2 SYDVKM. The CDR3 loop reads CASSLRLAGVEQYF.

The chain combines TRBV7-9 with TRBJ2-7; there is no DNA to check the TCRdb D call of TRBD1. The germline CDR1 and CDR2 sequences are SEHNR and FQNEAQ (reference sequence). The CDR3 is 14 amino acids. The CDR3: CASSPRQGGYEQYF.

CDR3 region: CASSEAPVFGSYNEQFF. The V gene is TRBV2, the J gene TRBJ2-1; checking the TCRdb D call of TRBD1 is not possible without DNA. This CDR3 region has 17 residues. Germline loops: CDR1 SNHLY, CDR2 FYNNEI.

V and J are TRBV7-9 and TRBJ2-7; the D call from TCRdb, TRBD1, cannot be confirmed without DNA. Germline V gives CDR1 SEHNR, CDR2 FQNEAQ (reference sequence). This CDR3 is built from 14 residues. This CDR3 reads CASSPKGQFHEQYF.